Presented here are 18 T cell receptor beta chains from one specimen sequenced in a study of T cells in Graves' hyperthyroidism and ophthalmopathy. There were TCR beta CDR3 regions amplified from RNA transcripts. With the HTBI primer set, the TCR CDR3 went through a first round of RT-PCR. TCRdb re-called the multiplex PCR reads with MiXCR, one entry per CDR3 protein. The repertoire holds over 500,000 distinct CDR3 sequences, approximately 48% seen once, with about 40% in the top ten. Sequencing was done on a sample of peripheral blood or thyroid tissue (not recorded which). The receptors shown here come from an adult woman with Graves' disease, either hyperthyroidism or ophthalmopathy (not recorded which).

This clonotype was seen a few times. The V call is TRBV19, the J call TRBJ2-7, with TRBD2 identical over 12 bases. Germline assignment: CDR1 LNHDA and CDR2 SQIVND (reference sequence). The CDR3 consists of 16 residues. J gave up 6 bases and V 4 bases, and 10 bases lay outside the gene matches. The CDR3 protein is CASSTRLAGVRVEQYF. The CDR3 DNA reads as TGTGCCAGTAGTACGAGACTAGCGGGAGTCCGGGTCGAGCAGTACTTC. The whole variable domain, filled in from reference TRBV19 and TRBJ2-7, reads DGGITQSPKYLFRKEGQNVTLSCEQNLNHDAMYWYRQDPGQGLRLIYYSQIVNDFQKGDIAEGYSVSREKKESFPLTVTSAQKNPTAFYLCASSTRLAGVRVEQYFGPGTRLTVT.

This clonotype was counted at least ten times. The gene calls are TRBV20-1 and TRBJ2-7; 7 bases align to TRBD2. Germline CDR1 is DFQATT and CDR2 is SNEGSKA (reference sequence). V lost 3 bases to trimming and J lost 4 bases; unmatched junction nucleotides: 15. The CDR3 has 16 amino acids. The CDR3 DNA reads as TGCAGTGCTAGCGGGAGCGGGACTACTTTATCTTACGAGCAGTACTTC. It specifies CSASGSGTTLSYEQYF.

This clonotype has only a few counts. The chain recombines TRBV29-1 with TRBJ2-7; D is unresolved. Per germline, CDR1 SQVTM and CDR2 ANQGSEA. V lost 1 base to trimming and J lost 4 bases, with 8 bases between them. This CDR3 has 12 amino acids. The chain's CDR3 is CSVEVSRYEQYF. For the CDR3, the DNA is TGCAGCGTTGAAGTCAGCAGGTACGAGCAGTACTTC.

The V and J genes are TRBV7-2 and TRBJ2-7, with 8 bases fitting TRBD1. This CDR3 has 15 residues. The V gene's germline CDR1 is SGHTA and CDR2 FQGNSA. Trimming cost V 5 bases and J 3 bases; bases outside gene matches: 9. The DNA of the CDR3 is TGTGCCAGCAGCCCAGCCAGGGACAGGAACTACGAGCAGTACTTC. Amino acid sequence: CASSPARDRNYEQYF.

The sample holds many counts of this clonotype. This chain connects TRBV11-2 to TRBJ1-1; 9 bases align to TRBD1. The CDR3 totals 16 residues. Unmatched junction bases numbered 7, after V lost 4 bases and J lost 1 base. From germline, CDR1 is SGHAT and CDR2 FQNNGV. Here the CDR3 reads CASSSRQQGANTEAFF. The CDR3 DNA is TGTGCCAGCAGCTCCCGCCAACAGGGGGCGAACACTGAAGCTTTCTTT. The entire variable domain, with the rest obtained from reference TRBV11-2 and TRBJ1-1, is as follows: EAGVAQSPRYKIIEKRQSVAFWCNPISGHATLYWYQQILGQGPKLLIQFQNNGVVDDSQLPKDRFSAERLKGVDSTLKIQPAKLEDSAVYLCASSSRQQGANTEAFFGQGTRLTVV.

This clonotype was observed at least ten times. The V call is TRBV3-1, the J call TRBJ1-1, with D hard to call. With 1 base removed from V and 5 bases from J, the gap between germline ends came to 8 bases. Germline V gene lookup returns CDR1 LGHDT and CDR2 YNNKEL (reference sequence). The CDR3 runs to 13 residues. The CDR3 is CASSQGSQTEAFF. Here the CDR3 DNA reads TGTGCCAGCAGCCAAGGATCCCAGACTGAAGCTTTCTTT.

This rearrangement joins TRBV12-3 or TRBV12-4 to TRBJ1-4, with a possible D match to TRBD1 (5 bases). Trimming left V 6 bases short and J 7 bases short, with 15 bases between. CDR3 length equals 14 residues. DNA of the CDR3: TGTGCCAGCAGCACCAGCAGGGTCAGTGAAAAACTGTTTTTT. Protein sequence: CASSTSRVSEKLFF.

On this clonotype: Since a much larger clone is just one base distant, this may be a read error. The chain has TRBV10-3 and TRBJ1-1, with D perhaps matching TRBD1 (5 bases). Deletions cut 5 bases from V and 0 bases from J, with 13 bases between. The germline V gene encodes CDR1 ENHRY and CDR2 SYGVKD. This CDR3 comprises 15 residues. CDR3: CAISSRVLMNTEAFF. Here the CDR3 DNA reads TGTGCCATCAGTTCCAGGGTACTCATGAACACTGAAGCTTTCTTT.

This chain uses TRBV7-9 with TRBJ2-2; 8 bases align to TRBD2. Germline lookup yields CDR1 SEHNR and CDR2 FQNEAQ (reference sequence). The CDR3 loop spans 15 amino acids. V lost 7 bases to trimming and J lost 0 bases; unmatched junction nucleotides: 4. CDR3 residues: CASITGGPNTGELFF. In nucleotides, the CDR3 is TGTGCCAGCATTACGGGAGGGCCGAACACCGGGGAGCTGTTTTTT.

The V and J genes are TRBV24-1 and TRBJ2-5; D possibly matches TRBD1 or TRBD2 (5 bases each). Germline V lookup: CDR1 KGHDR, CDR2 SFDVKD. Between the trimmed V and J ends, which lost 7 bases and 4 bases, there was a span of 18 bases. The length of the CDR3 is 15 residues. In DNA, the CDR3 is TGTGCCACCAGCATGGCAGGGACCTCCATAGAGACCCAGTACTTC. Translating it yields CATSMAGTSIETQYF.

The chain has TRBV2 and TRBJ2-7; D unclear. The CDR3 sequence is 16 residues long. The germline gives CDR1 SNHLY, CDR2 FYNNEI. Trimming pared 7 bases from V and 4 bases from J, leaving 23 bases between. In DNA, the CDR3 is TGTGCCAGCACCCTCGAAGTGGGTCCCCCCTTTTACGAGCAGTACTTC. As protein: CASTLEVGPPFYEQYF.

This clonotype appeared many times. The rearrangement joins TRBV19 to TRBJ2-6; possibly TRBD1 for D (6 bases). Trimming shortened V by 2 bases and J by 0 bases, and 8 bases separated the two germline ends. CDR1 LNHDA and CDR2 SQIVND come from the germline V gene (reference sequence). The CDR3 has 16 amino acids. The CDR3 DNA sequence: TGTGCCAGTAGTATAACAGGGTACTCTGGGGCCAACGTCCTGACTTTC. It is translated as CASSITGYSGANVLTF.

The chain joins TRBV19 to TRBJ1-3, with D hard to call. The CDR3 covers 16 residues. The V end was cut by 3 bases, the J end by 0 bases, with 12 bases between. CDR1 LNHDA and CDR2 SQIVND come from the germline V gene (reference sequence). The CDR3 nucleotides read TGTGCCAGTAGTATTGCAAGACTCAGCTCTGGAAACACCATATATTTT. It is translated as CASSIARLSSGNTIYF.

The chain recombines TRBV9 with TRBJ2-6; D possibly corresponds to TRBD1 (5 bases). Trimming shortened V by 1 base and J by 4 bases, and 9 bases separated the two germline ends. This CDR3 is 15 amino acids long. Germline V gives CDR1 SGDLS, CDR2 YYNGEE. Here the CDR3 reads CASSVQAGGANVLTF. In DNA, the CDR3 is TGTGCCAGCAGCGTACAGGCAGGGGGGGCCAACGTCCTGACTTTC.

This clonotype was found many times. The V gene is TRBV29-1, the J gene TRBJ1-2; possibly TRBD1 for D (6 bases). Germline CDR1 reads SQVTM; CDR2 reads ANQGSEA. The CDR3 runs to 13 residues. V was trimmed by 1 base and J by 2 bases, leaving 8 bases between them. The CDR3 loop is CSVEGGGNYGYTF. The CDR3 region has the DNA TGCAGCGTTGAAGGGGGGGGCAACTATGGCTACACCTTC.

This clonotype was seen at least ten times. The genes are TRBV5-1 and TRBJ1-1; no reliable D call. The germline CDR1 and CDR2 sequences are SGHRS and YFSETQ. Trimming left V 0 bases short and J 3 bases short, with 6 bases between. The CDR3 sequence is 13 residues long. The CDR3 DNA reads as TGCGCCAGCAGCTTGGGGGCCTACACTGAAGCTTTCTTT. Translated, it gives CASSLGAYTEAFF.

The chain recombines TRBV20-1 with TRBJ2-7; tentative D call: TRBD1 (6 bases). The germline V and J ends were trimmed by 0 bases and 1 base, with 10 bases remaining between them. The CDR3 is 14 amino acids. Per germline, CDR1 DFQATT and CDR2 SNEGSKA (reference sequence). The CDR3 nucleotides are TGCAGTGCTAGAGATGACAGGTGGTCCTACGAGCAGTACTTC. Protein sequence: CSARDDRWSYEQYF.

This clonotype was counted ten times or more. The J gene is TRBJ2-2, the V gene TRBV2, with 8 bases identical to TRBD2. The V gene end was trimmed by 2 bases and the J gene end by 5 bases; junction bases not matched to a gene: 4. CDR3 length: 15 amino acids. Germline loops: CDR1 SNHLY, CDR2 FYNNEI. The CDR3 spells CASSELLAATGELFF. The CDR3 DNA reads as TGTGCCAGCAGTGAACTACTAGCGGCTACCGGGGAGCTGTTTTTT.